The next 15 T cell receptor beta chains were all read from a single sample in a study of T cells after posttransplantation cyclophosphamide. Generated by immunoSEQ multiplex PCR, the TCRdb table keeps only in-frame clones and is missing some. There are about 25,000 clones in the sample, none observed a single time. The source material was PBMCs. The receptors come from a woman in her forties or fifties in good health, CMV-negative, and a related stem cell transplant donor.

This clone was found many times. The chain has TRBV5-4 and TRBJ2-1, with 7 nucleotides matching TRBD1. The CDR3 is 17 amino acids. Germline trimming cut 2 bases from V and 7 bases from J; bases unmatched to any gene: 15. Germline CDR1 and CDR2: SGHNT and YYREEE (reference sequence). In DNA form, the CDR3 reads TGTGCCAGCAGCTTAAGACTAACAGGGGCGGACTGGAATGAGCAGTTCTTC. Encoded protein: CASSLRLTGADWNEQFF.

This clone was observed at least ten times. The CDR3, as DNA: TGTGCCAGCAGTGACTCCGGGACAAATAACAATGAGCAGTTCTTC. Residues: CASSDSGTNNNEQFF. The chain has TRBV6-4 and TRBJ2-1, with D perhaps TRBD1 (6 bases). There are 15 residues in the CDR3. Germline V gene lookup returns CDR1 MRHNA and CDR2 SNTAGT. V was shortened by 0 bases and J by 5 bases, with 11 bases between the two germline ends.

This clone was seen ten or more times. The CDR3 sequence is CASSSLAGGRSYEQYF. The CDR3 bases are TGTGCCAGCAGCTCACTAGCGGGAGGTCGATCCTACGAGCAGTACTTC. The rearrangement uses TRBV13 and TRBJ2-7; 12 bases fit TRBD2. The junction had 5 bases not matched to a gene; V was cut back by 4 bases and J by 1 base. CDR3 length: 16 amino acids. Germline-derived CDR1 and CDR2 are PRHDT and FYEKMQ (reference sequence). The whole variable domain, filled in from reference TRBV13 and TRBJ2-7, reads AAGVIQSPRHLIKEKRETATLKCYPIPRHDTVYWYQQGPGQDPQFLISFYEKMQSDKGSIPDRFSAQQFSDYHSELNMSSLELGDSALYFCASSSLAGGRSYEQYFGPGTRLTVT.

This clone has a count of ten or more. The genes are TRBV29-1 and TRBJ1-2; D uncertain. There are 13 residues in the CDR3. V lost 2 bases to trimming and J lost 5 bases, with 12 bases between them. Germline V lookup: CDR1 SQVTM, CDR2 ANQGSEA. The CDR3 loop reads CSVEPVPKYGYTF. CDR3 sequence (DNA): TGCAGCGTTGAACCGGTCCCGAAGTATGGCTACACCTTC.

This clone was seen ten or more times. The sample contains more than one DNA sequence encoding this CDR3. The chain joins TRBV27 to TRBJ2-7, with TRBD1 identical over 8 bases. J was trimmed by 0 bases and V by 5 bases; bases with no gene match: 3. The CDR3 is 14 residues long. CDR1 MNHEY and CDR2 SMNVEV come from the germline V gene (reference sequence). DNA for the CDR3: TGTGCCAGCAGTCGGGACAGGTCCTCCTACGAGCAGTACTTC. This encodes CASSRDRSSYEQYF.

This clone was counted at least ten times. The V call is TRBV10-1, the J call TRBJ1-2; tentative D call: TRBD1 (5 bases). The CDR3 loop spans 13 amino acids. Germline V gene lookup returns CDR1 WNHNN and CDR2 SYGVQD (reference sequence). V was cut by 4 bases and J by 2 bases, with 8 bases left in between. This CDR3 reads CASSAQGNYGYTF. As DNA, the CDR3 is TGCGCCAGCAGTGCGCAGGGAAACTATGGCTACACCTTC.

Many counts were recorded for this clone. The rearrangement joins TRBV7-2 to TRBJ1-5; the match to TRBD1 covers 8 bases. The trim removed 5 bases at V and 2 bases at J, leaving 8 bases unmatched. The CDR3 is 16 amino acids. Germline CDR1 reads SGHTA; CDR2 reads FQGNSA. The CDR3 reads CASSPRTGRGNQPQHF. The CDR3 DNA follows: TGTGCCAGCAGCCCCCGGACAGGGAGAGGCAATCAGCCCCAGCATTTT.

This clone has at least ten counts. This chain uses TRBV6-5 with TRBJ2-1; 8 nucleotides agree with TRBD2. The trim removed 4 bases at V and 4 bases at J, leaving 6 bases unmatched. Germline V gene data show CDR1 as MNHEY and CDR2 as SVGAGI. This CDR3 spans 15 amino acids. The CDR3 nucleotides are TGTGCCAGCAGTTGGACTAGCACCATATACAATGAGCAGTTCTTC. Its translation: CASSWTSTIYNEQFF.

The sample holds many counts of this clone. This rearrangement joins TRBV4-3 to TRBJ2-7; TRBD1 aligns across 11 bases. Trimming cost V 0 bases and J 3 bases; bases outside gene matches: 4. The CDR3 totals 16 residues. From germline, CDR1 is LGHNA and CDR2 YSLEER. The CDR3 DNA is TGCGCCAGCAGCCAAGATCCCGGGACAGGGGGCTACGAGCAGTACTTC. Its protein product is CASSQDPGTGGYEQYF.

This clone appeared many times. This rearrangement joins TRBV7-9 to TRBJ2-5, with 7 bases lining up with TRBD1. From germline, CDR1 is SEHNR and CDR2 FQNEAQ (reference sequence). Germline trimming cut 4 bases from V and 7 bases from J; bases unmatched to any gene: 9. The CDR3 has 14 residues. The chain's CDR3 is CASSSRTGSMTQYF. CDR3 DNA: TGTGCCAGCAGCTCGCGGACAGGTTCGATGACCCAGTACTTC.

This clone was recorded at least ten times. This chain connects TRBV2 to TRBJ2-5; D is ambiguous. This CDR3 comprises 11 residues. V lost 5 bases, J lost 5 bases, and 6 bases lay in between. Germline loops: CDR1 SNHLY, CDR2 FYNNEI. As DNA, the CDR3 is TGTGCCAGCAGTTTTTCGGAGACCCAGTACTTC. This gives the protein CASSFSETQYF.

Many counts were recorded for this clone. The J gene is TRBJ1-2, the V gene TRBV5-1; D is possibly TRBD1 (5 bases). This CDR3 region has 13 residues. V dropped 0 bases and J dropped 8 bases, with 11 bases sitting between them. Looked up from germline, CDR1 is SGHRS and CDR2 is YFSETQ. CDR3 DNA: TGCGCCAGCAGCTTGGAGGCAGGGCAGGGCTACACCTTC. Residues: CASSLEAGQGYTF.

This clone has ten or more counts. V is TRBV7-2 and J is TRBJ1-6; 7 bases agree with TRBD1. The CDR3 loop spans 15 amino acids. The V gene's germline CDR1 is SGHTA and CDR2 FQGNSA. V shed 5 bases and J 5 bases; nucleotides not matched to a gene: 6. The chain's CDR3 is CASSVGGTNNSPLHF. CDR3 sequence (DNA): TGTGCCAGCAGCGTAGGGGGCACCAATAATTCACCCCTCCACTTT. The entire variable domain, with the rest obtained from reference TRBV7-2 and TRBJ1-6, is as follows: GAGVSQSPSNKVTEKGKDVELRCDPISGHTALYWYRQSLGQGLEFLIYFQGNSAPDKSGLPSDRFSAERTGGSVSTLTIQRTQQEDSAVYLCASSVGGTNNSPLHFGNGTRLTVT.

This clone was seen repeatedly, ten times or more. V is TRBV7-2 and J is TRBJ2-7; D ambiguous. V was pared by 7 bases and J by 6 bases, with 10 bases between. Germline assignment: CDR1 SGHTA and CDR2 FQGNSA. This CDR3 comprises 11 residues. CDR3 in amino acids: CASMTGGEQYF. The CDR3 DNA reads TGTGCCAGCATGACTGGCGGCGAGCAGTACTTC.

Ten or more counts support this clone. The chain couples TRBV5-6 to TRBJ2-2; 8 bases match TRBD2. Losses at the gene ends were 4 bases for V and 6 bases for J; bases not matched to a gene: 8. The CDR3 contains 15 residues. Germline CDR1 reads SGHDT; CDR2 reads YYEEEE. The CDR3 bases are TGTGCCAGCAGCCCGGGACTAGTGATCGCCGGGGAGCTGTTTTTT. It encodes CASSPGLVIAGELFF.